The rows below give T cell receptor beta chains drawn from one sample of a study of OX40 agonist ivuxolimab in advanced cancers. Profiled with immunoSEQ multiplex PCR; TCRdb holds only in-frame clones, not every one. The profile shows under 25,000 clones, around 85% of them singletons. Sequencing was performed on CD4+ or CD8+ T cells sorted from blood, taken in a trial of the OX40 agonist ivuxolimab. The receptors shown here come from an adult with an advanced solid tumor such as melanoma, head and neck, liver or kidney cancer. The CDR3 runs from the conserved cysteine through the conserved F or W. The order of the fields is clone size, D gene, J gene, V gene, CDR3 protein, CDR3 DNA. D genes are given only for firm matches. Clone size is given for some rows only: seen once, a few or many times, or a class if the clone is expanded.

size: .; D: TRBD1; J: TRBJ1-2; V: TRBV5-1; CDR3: CASSPGTGENYGYTF; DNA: TGCGCCAGCAGCCCCGGGACAGGGGAAAACTATGGCTACACCTTC
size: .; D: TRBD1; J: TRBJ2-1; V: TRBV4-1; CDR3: CASSQDRTGAYAEQFF; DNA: TGCGCCAGCAGCCAAGACCGGACAGGGGCCTATGCTGAGCAGTTCTTC
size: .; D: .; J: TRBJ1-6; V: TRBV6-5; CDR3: CASSYGQTSPLHF; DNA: TGTGCCAGCAGTTACGGGCAGACTTCACCCCTCCACTTT
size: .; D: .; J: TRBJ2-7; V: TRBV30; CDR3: CAWNKGRDNYEQYF; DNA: TGTGCCTGGAACAAGGGCCGGGACAACTACGAGCAGTACTTC
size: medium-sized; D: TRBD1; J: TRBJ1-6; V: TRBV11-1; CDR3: CASSLAGQGASPLHF; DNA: TGTGCCAGCAGCTTAGCCGGACAGGGGGCTTCACCCCTCCACTTT
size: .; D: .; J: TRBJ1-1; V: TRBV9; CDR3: CASSVDQGNTEAFF; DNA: TGTGCCAGCAGCGTAGACCAGGGGAACACTGAAGCTTTCTTT
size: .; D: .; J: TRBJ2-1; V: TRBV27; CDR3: CASSLWAGRTEQFF; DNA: TGTGCCAGCAGTTTATGGGCGGGACGGACTGAGCAGTTCTTC
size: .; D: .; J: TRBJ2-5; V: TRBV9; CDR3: CASSVVGSKQETQYF; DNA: TGTGCCAGCAGCGTAGTGGGCAGTAAACAAGAGACCCAGTACTTC
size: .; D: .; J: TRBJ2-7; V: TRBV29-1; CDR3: CSVKGNSGGSRDEQYF; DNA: TGCAGCGTTAAAGGAAACTCAGGGGGGTCGCGGGACGAGCAGTACTTC
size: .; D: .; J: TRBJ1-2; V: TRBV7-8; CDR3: CASSLASGQGYGYTF; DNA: TGTGCCAGCAGCTTAGCATCGGGGCAGGGCTATGGCTACACCTTC
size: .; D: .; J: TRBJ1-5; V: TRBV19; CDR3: CASSIRDRGNQPQHF; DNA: TGTGCCAGTAGTATCAGGGACCGGGGCAATCAGCCCCAGCATTTT
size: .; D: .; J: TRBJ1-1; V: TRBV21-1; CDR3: CASRNQVRNTEAFF; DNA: TGTGCCAGCAGGAATCAGGTCAGGAACACTGAAGCTTTCTTT
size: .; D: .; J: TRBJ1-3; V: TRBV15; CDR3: CATSRDWSSSGNTIYF; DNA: TGTGCCACCAGCAGAGATTGGTCCAGCTCTGGAAACACCATATATTTT
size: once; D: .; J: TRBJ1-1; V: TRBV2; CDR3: CASSEYPSTEAFF; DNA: TGTGCCAGCAGTGAGTACCCCAGCACTGAAGCTTTCTTT
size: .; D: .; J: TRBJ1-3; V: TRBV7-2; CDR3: CASSVVGGAGNTIYF; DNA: TGTGCCAGCAGCGTAGTGGGGGGTGCTGGAAACACCATATATTTT
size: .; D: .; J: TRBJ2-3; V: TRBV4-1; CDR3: CASSQSRLDSTDTQYF; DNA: TGCGCCAGCAGCCAGTCTCGACTAGACAGCACAGATACGCAGTATTTT
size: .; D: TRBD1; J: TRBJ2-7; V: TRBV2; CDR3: CASTTGGSYEQYF; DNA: TGTGCCAGCACGACAGGGGGCTCCTACGAGCAGTACTTC
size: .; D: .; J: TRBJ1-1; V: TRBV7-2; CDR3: CASVQGLSTEAFF; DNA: TGTGCCAGCGTCCAGGGCCTTTCCACTGAAGCTTTCTTT
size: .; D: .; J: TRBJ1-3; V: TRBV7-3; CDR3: CASSPLTGLGNTIYF; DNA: TGTGCCAGCAGCCCGTTAACAGGGCTTGGAAACACCATATATTTT
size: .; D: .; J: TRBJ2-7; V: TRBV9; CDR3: CASSVGWDDEQYF; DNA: TGTGCCAGCAGCGTCGGGTGGGATGACGAGCAGTACTTC
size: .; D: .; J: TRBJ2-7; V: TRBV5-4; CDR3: CASSLSGGPIAYEQYF; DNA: TGTGCCAGCAGCTTGTCCGGGGGACCGATTGCCTACGAGCAGTACTTC
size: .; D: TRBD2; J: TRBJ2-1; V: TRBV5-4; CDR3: CASSPGSSGGANEQFF; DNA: TGTGCCAGCAGCCCCGGATCTAGCGGGGGGGCCAATGAGCAGTTCTTC
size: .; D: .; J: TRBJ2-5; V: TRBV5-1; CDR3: CASSLFGETQYF; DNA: TGCGCCAGCAGCTTGTTTGGGGAGACCCAGTACTTC
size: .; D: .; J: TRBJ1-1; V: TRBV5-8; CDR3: CASIFPGVTEAFF; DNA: TGTGCCAGCATCTTCCCAGGGGTCACTGAAGCTTTCTTT
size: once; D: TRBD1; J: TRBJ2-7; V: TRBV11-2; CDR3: CASSFSAGGYEQYF; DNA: TGTGCCAGCAGCTTTTCCGCAGGGGGATACGAGCAGTACTTC
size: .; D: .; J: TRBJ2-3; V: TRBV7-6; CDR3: CASSSEGHGVGYTQYF; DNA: TGTGCCAGCAGCTCCGAGGGACATGGAGTCGGGTATACGCAGTATTTT
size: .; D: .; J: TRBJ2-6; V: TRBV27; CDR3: CASSFVPSGANVLTF; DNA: TGTGCCAGCAGTTTCGTTCCCTCTGGGGCCAACGTCCTGACTTTC
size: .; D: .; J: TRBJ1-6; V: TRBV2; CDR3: CASSERLGALHF; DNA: TGTGCCAGCAGTGAACGACTCGGGGCCCTCCACTTT
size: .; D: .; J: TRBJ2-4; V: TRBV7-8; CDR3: CASSFQGVLAKNIQYF; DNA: TGTGCCAGCAGCTTCCAGGGAGTCCTAGCCAAAAACATTCAGTACTTC
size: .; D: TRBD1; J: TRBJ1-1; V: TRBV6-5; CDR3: CASSRRGRGDTEAFF; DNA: TGTGCCAGCAGTCGCAGGGGGCGGGGGGACACTGAAGCTTTCTTT
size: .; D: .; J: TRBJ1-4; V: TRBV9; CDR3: CASSVAGEVDEKLFF; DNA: TGTGCCAGCAGCGTAGCGGGGGAAGTAGATGAAAAACTGTTTTTT
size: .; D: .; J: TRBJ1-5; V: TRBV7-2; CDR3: CASSLEGRAYQPQHF; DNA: TGTGCCAGCAGCTTAGAAGGGCGCGCGTATCAGCCCCAGCATTTT
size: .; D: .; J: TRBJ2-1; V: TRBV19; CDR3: CASSILGGNEQFF; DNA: TGTGCCAGTAGTATACTAGGAGGCAATGAGCAGTTCTTC
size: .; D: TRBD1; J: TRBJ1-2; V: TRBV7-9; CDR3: CASSPPTGGGYGYTF; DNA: TGTGCCAGCAGCCCACCGACAGGGGGCGGCTATGGCTACACCTTC
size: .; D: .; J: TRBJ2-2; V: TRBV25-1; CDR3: CASSGLGNTGELFF; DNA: TGTGCCAGCAGTGGACTAGGGAACACCGGGGAGCTGTTTTTT
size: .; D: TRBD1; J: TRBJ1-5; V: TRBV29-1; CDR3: CSVETGGDQPQHF; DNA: TGCAGCGTTGAGACAGGGGGTGACCAGCCCCAGCATTTT
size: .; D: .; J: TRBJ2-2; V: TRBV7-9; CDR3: CASSKQGPGELFF; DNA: TGTGCCAGCAGCAAACAGGGACCCGGGGAGCTGTTTTTT
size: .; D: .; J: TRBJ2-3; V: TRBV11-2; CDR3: CASSLDLRVTDTQYF; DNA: TGTGCCAGCAGCTTAGATTTGCGGGTCACAGATACGCAGTATTTT
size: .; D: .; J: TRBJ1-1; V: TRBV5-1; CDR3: CVSSPWTGNTEAFF; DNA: TGCGTCAGCAGCCCCTGGACGGGGAACACTGAAGCTTTCTTT
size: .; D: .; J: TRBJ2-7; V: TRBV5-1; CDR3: CASSPPGNEQYF; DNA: TGCGCCAGCAGCCCCCCGGGAAACGAGCAGTACTTC